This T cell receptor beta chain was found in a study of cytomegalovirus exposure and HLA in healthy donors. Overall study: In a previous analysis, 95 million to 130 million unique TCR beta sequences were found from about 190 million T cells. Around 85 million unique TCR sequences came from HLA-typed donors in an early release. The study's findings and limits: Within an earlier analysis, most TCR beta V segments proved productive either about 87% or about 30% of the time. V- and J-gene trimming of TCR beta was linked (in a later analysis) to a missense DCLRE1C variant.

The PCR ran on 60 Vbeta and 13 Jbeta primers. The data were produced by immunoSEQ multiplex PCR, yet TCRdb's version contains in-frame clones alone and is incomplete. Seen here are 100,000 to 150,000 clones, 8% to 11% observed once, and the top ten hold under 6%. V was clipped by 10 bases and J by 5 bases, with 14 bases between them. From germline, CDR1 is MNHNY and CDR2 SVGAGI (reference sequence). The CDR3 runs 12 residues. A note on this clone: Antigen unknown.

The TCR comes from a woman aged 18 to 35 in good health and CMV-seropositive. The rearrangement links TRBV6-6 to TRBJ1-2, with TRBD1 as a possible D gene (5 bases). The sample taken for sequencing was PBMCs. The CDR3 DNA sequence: TGTGCCACCAATGGCGGGGGGTATGGCTACACCTTC. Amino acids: CATNGGGYGYTF.